A single TCR beta chain is shown here with its context. The CDR3 has 13 amino acids. V lost 11 bases and J 0 bases, leaving 13 bases between the germline ends. CDR1 is SNHLY and CDR2 is FYNNEI in the germline V gene. The data derive from a study of cytomegalovirus exposure and HLA in healthy donors. 60 Vbeta and 13 Jbeta primers were used in PCR. Sequenced by immunoSEQ multiplex PCR; TCRdb stores in-frame clones only, minus some. The sample contains about 90,000 clones, roughly 84% of which appear only once. The sample taken for sequencing was PBMCs. The chain recombines TRBV2 with TRBJ1-1, with D unresolved. This TCR was sampled from a man between 18 and 29 years old in good health and CMV-seronegative. The CDR3 region has the DNA TGTGCCTACTCCCCGACACTGAACACTGAAGCTTTCTTT. Residues: CAYSPTLNTEAFF.